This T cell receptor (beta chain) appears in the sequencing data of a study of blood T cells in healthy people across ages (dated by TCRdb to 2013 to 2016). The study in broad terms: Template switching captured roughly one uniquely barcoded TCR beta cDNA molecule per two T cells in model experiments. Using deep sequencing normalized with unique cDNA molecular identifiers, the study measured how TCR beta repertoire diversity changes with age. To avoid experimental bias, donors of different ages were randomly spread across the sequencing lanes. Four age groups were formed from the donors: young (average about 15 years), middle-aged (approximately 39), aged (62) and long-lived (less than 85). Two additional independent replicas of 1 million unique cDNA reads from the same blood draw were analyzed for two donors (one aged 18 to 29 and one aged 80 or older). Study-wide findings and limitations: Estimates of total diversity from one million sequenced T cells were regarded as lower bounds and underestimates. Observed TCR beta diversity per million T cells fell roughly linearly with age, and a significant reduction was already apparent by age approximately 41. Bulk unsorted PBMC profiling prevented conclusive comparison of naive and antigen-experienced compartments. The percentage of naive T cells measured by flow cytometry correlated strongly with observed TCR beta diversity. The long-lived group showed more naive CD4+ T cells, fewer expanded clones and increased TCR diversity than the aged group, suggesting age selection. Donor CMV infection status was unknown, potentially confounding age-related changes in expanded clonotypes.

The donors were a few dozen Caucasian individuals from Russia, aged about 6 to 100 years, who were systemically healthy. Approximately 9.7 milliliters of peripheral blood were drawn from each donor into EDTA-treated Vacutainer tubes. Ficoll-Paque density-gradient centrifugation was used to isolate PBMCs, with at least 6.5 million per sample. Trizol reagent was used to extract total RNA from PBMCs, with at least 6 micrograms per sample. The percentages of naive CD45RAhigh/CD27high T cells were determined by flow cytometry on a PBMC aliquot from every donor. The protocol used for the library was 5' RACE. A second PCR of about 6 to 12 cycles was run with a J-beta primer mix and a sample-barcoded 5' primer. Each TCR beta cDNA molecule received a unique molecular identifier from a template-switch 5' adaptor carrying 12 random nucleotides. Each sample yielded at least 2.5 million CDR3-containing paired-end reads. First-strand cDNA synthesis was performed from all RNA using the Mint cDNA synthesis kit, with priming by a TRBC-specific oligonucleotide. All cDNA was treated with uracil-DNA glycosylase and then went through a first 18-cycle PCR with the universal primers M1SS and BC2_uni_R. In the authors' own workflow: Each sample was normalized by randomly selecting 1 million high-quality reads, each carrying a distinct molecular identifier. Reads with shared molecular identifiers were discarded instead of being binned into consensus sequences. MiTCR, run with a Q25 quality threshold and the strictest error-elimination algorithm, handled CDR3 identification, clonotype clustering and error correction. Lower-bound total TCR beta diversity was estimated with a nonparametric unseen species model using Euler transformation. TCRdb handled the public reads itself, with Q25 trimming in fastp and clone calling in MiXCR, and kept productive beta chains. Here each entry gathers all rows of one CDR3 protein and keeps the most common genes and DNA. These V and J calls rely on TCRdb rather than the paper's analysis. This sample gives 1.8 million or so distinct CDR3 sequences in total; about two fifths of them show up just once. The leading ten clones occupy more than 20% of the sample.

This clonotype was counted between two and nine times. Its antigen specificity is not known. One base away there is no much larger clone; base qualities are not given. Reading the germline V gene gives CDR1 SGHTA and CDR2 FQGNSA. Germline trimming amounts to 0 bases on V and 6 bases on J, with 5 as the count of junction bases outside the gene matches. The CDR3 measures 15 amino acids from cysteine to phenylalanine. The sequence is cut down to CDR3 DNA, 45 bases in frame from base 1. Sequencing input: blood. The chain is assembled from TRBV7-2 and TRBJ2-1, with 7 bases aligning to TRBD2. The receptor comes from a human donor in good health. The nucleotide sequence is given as TGTGCCAGCAGCTTAGCTGGGCTAGCGGCCAATGAGCAGTTCTTC. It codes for CASSLAGLAANEQFF.